This T cell receptor (beta chain) was captured in a study of OX40 agonist ivuxolimab in advanced cancers. About the study: An agonistic anti-OX40 (CD134) antibody, ivuxolimab, was used to treat the patients. Males comprised 70% to 90% of the group, whose mean age was approximately 60 years (range 23 to 79). Whole-study results and caveats: Both CD4+ and CD8+ T cell populations in blood had undergone clonal expansion by week 6 at 0.1 to 3.0 mg/kg. The mean number of expanded clones was higher in CD8+ T cells than in CD4+.

Germline CDR1 SGHVS, CDR2 FQNEAQ. This CDR3 contains 16 residues. The V and J ends lost 0 bases and 2 bases, in that order; junction bases with no gene match: 7. Assay: immunoSEQ multiplex PCR; the TCRdb copy retains only in-frame clones and omits some. The sample holds roughly 41,000 clones, 89% seen once. As for this clone: Its antigen is not identified.

The chain links TRBV7-8 to TRBJ2-7; 7 bases match TRBD1. Source: CD4+ or CD8+ T cells sorted from blood, taken in a trial of the OX40 agonist ivuxolimab. The clonotype comes from an adult with an advanced solid tumor such as melanoma, head and neck, liver or kidney cancer. The CDR3 reads CASSLAPPGGAYEQYF. CDR3 nucleotide sequence: TGTGCCAGCAGCTTAGCGCCACCAGGGGGAGCCTACGAGCAGTACTTC. The full variable domain, rest sourced from reference TRBV7-8 and TRBJ2-7, is GAGVSQSPRYKVAKRGQDVALRCDPISGHVSLFWYQQALGQGPEFLTYFQNEAQLDKSGLPSDRFFAERPEGSVSTLKIQRTQQEDSAVYLCASSLAPPGGAYEQYFGPGTRLTVT.